These 31 T cell receptor beta chains originate from one sample sequenced in a study of cytomegalovirus exposure and HLA in healthy donors. The repertoire was sequenced with immunoSEQ multiplex PCR; TCRdb's copy has only in-frame clones and lacks some. The table shows about 160,000 clones, with approximately 96% occurring only once. Sequencing input: PBMCs. The receptors were gathered from a woman between 18 and 29 years old in good health and CMV-seronegative.

This clone appeared a single time. J is TRBJ2-2 and V is TRBV4-3, with a weak D call TRBD2 (5 bases). The CDR3 spans 15 residues. V was shortened by 3 bases and J by 4 bases, with 12 bases between the two germline ends. Per the germline V gene, CDR1 is LGHNA and CDR2 is YSLEER. In nucleotides, the CDR3 is TGCGCCAGCAGCCAGTCAGGAGGTCCCACCGGGGAGCTGTTTTTT. Amino acids: CASSQSGGPTGELFF.

V and J are TRBV7-2 and TRBJ1-1; 8 positions match TRBD1. CDR3 length: 15 amino acids. The J segment lost 1 base and the V segment lost 3 bases, leaving 4 bases of the junction unmatched. In germline, CDR1 is SGHTA, CDR2 FQGNSA. The DNA for the CDR3 is TGTGCCAGCAGCTTCCAGGGGGCGAGGAACACTGAAGCTTTCTTT. It yields the protein CASSFQGARNTEAFF.

The chain combines TRBV6-5 with TRBJ1-2, with D tentatively TRBD1 (5 bases). Germline V gene lookup returns CDR1 MNHEY and CDR2 SVGAGI. Between the trimmed V and J ends, which lost 5 bases and 3 bases, there was a span of 10 bases. The length of the CDR3 is 13 residues. The CDR3 spells CASSRDSHYGYTF. The CDR3 DNA is TGTGCCAGCAGTCGTGACAGCCACTATGGCTACACCTTC.

V gene TRBV7-9 combines with J gene TRBJ1-3, with D unresolved. Trimming removed 1 base from V and 1 base from J, with 5 bases in between. The germline gives CDR1 SEHNR, CDR2 FQNEAQ (reference sequence). This CDR3 is built from 14 residues. CDR3 coding DNA: TGTGCCAGCAGCTTAGTCGGGTCTGGAAACACCATATATTTT. Translated: CASSLVGSGNTIYF.

The rearrangement joins TRBV29-1 to TRBJ2-1; TRBD2 matches at 7 bases. Germline V gene data show CDR1 as SQVTM and CDR2 as ANQGSEA. This CDR3 has 15 amino acids. The V and J ends lost 3 bases and 0 bases, in that order; junction bases with no gene match: 5. CDR3 DNA: TGCAGCGTTGATCCGGGACTAAGCTCCTACAATGAGCAGTTCTTC. Amino acids: CSVDPGLSSYNEQFF.

The rearrangement uses TRBV6-6 and TRBJ1-6; D is possibly TRBD1 (5 bases). V was pared by 6 bases and J by 7 bases, with 13 bases between. CDR3 length equals 14 residues. Germline values: CDR1 MNHNY, CDR2 SVGAGI (reference sequence). CDR3 coding DNA: TGTGCCAGCAGCGGAGACAGCCGGAATTCACCCCTCCACTTT. It codes for CASSGDSRNSPLHF.

The chain carries TRBV27 and TRBJ2-7, with D possibly being TRBD1 (6 bases). CDR1 is MNHEY, CDR2 SMNVEV, per germline (reference sequence). Between the trimmed V and J ends, which lost 3 bases and 7 bases, there was a span of 16 bases. CDR3 length equals 14 residues. Here the CDR3 reads CASSFRRTVPEQYF. The CDR3 coding sequence is TGTGCCAGCAGTTTTCGCCGGACAGTGCCAGAGCAGTACTTC.

V gene TRBV5-1 combines with J gene TRBJ2-7; tentatively, D is TRBD2 (5 bases). Looked up from germline, CDR1 is SGHRS and CDR2 is YFSETQ. CDR3 length: 13 amino acids. The V and J ends lost 0 bases and 4 bases respectively, with 8 bases between them. The CDR3 spells CASSLGGLYEQYF. CDR3 bases: TGCGCCAGCAGCTTGGGAGGGTTATACGAGCAGTACTTC.

The chain combines TRBV5-1 with TRBJ2-1; 11 bases are a match to TRBD2. CDR1 and CDR2 (germline): SGHRS, YFSETQ. CDR3 length equals 16 residues. Trimming took 4 bases from V and 2 from J; bases not matched to a gene: 5. The CDR3 region is CASSDSGGAPYNEQFF. Written as DNA, the CDR3 is TGCGCCAGCAGCGATAGCGGGGGGGCCCCCTACAATGAGCAGTTCTTC.

The V gene is TRBV6-5, the J gene TRBJ1-2; 7 bases fit TRBD1. The J segment lost 4 bases and the V segment lost 2 bases, leaving 7 bases of the junction unmatched. CDR1 is MNHEY, CDR2 SVGAGI, per germline. CDR3 size: 15 residues. CDR3: CASSYGAGGSYGYTF. The CDR3 region has the DNA TGTGCCAGCAGTTACGGGGCAGGGGGTTCCTATGGCTACACCTTC.

V usage is TRBV6-5 and J usage is TRBJ2-7; TRBD1 aligns across 9 bases. This CDR3 has 14 amino acids. V lost 4 bases to trimming and J lost 2 bases; unmatched junction nucleotides: 3. The V gene's germline CDR1 is MNHEY and CDR2 SVGAGI. In nucleotides, the CDR3 is TGTGCCAGCAGTTTTCGGACAGGGGCCTACGAGCAGTACTTC. Its translation is CASSFRTGAYEQYF.

For the CDR3, the DNA is TGTGCCAGCAGCGTTAGCGGGGGGGCTTCGGAGACCCAGTACTTC. Translation: CASSVSGGASETQYF. J is TRBJ2-5 and V is TRBV4-2, with TRBD2 identical over 11 bases. Trimming took 5 bases from V and 5 from J; bases not matched to a gene: 7. The CDR3 runs 15 residues. Germline V gene lookup returns CDR1 LGHNA and CDR2 YNFKEQ.

This chain joins TRBV19 and TRBJ1-1; 7 bases are a match to TRBD1. The CDR3 has 15 amino acids. V lost 5 bases to trimming and J lost 1 base; unmatched junction nucleotides: 7. Germline V gene data show CDR1 as LNHDA and CDR2 as SQIVND (reference sequence). CDR3 region: CASSYTRQGNTEAFF. The CDR3 nucleotides read TGTGCCAGTAGTTATACCCGACAGGGGAACACTGAAGCTTTCTTT.

V usage is TRBV15 and J usage is TRBJ2-7, with 7 bases aligning to TRBD2. The CDR3 has 14 residues. CDR1 is LNHNV, CDR2 YYDKDF, per germline (reference sequence). V gave up 1 base and J gave up 6 bases; unmatched junction bases: 6. Here the CDR3 reads CATSRGTSGAEQYF. The CDR3, as DNA: TGTGCCACCAGCAGAGGGACTAGTGGGGCCGAGCAGTACTTC.

This clone was seen only once. Written as DNA, the CDR3 is TGTGCCAGCAGCTCCCGGGACAGACAAGAGACCCAGTACTTC. It translates to CASSSRDRQETQYF. The rearrangement links TRBV5-4 to TRBJ2-5; 7 bases line up with TRBD1. CDR3 length: 14 amino acids. Per the germline V gene, CDR1 is SGHNT and CDR2 is YYREEE (reference sequence). Unmatched junction bases numbered 4, after V lost 3 bases and J lost 2 bases.

The V gene is TRBV27, the J gene TRBJ1-5; D might be TRBD1 (5 bases). Trimming removed 7 bases from V and 3 bases from J, with 10 bases in between. The CDR3 covers 13 residues. The V gene's germline CDR1 is MNHEY and CDR2 SMNVEV (reference sequence). CDR3 bases: TGTGCCAGCACGGGGGGAATCAATCAGCCCCAGCATTTT. Protein: CASTGGINQPQHF.

This sequence joins TRBV5-6 and TRBJ1-2; D remains unclear. The CDR3 length is 15 residues. V was shortened by 0 bases and J by 1 base, with 10 bases between the two germline ends. Germline V gene lookup returns CDR1 SGHDT and CDR2 YYEEEE. The CDR3 DNA sequence: TGTGCCAGCAGCTTGGGGCAGGTCGTTAACTATGGCTACACCTTC. Translation: CASSLGQVVNYGYTF.

This sequence joins TRBV7-2 and TRBJ2-7; 8 bases fit TRBD2. Germline V gives CDR1 SGHTA, CDR2 FQGNSA. Germline trimming cut 3 bases from V and 6 bases from J; bases unmatched to any gene: 4. The length of the CDR3 is 13 residues. In nucleotides, the CDR3 is TGTGCCAGCAGCTTCGGGACTAGAAGCGAGCAGTACTTC. It yields the protein CASSFGTRSEQYF.

V and J are TRBV7-9 and TRBJ2-5; 7 bases fit TRBD2. The CDR3 length is 14 residues. Germline trimming cut 8 bases from V and 5 bases from J; bases unmatched to any gene: 11. The V gene's germline CDR1 is SEHNR and CDR2 FQNEAQ (reference sequence). The CDR3 DNA reads TGTGCCAGCCGCCTTGGGGAGGGAGAGGAGACCCAGTACTTC. Translation gives CASRLGEGEETQYF.

The chain links TRBV4-3 to TRBJ2-3; TRBD2 might be the D (6 bases). The germline V and J ends were trimmed by 1 base and 3 bases, with 20 bases remaining between them. Germline V gene sequence: CDR1 LGHNA, CDR2 YSLEER. The CDR3 runs to 18 residues. The CDR3 reads CASSQGGAGGVGTDTQYF. CDR3 coding DNA: TGCGCCAGCAGCCAAGGAGGGGCGGGCGGGGTAGGGACAGATACGCAGTATTTT.

The chain combines TRBV19 with TRBJ1-1, with TRBD1 matching over 8 bases. CDR1 and CDR2 (germline): LNHDA, SQIVND (reference sequence). V shed 9 bases, J shed 6 bases, and the junction held 3 bases outside the gene matches. The CDR3 runs to 11 residues. The CDR3 region has the DNA TGTGCCAGCGCGACAGGGGCTGAAGCTTTCTTT. Its translation is CASATGAEAFF.

The chain combines TRBV7-2 with TRBJ1-1; no definite D call. Trimming stripped 2 bases from V and 1 base from J, with 11 bases between. Germline CDR1 reads SGHTA; CDR2 reads FQGNSA. This CDR3 has 15 residues. The CDR3 region is CASSLSGQQNTEAFF. In DNA form, the CDR3 reads TGTGCCAGCAGCTTAAGCGGGCAGCAGAACACTGAAGCTTTCTTT.

The chain employs TRBV27 and TRBJ2-3; D is ambiguous. V lost 3 bases and J 3 bases, leaving 7 bases between the germline ends. This CDR3 is built from 13 residues. CDR1 is MNHEY and CDR2 is SMNVEV in the germline V gene (reference sequence). CDR3 in amino acids: CASSFPTTDTQYF. The CDR3, as DNA: TGTGCCAGCAGTTTCCCGACTACAGATACGCAGTATTTT.

The V gene is TRBV7-9, the J gene TRBJ1-3; 8 bases are a match to TRBD1. Trimming took 4 bases from V and 0 from J; bases not matched to a gene: 8. CDR1 is SEHNR, CDR2 FQNEAQ, per germline (reference sequence). The CDR3 spans 17 residues. CDR3 in DNA: TGTGCCAGCAGCTCAAGGACAGGGTACAGCTCTGGAAACACCATATATTTT. Encoded protein: CASSSRTGYSSGNTIYF.

The gene calls are TRBV10-3 and TRBJ2-5; tentative D call: TRBD1 (6 bases). CDR1 is ENHRY, CDR2 SYGVKD, per germline. The CDR3 runs to 16 residues. V was pared by 3 bases and J by 5 bases, with 19 bases between. CDR3 amino acids: CAISDRWGGGEETQYF. DNA of the CDR3: TGTGCCATCAGTGATCGTTGGGGTGGGGGCGAGGAGACCCAGTACTTC.

The chain carries TRBV5-4 and TRBJ1-2; no definite D call. Germline CDR1 is SGHNT and CDR2 is YYREEE (reference sequence). This CDR3 spans 13 amino acids. The V gene lost 6 bases and the J gene lost 4 bases, with 13 bases spanning the gap. The CDR3 DNA reads TGTGCCAGCACCCCTCAGGCGGGCTATGGCTACACCTTC. It codes for CASTPQAGYGYTF.

CDR3 DNA: TGTGCCAGCGGCCTCGCGGGTTATACTGAAGCTTTCTTT. Its translation is CASGLAGYTEAFF. The chain carries TRBV27 and TRBJ1-1; D is ambiguous. This CDR3 is 13 amino acids long. Per the germline V gene, CDR1 is MNHEY and CDR2 is SMNVEV (reference sequence). With 8 bases removed from V and 5 bases from J, the gap between germline ends came to 15 bases.

The DNA of the CDR3 is TGTGCCAGCAGTGTGGGGGGGCCCCAAGAGACCCAGTACTTC. Protein sequence: CASSVGGPQETQYF. The chain recombines TRBV25-1 with TRBJ2-5; the D gene is possibly TRBD2 (7 bases). CDR3 size: 14 residues. With 4 bases removed from V and 1 base from J, the gap between germline ends came to 10 bases. Germline CDR1 MGHDK, CDR2 SYGVNS.

The genes are TRBV11-3 and TRBJ2-1; D might be TRBD2 (6 bases). This CDR3 region has 16 residues. V gave up 5 bases and J gave up 0 bases, with 14 bases separating them. Germline CDR1 and CDR2: SGHNT and YENEEA. The CDR3: CASSPQGGVSYNEQFF. In nucleotides, the CDR3 is TGTGCCAGCAGCCCCCAGGGCGGGGTCTCCTACAATGAGCAGTTCTTC.

The J gene is TRBJ1-5, the V gene TRBV10-3; D is perhaps TRBD1 (6 bases). The CDR3 is 15 amino acids. The V and J ends lost 4 bases and 7 bases respectively, with 17 bases between them. From germline, CDR1 is ENHRY and CDR2 SYGVKD. The chain's CDR3 is CAISGSGGAEQPQHF. The DNA for the CDR3 is TGTGCCATCAGTGGGTCCGGGGGGGCTGAGCAGCCCCAGCATTTT.

V and J are TRBV19 and TRBJ2-2; 7 nucleotides line up with TRBD2. CDR1 and CDR2 from the germline V gene are LNHDA and SQIVND (reference sequence). V lost 10 bases, J lost 1 base, and 12 bases stayed unmatched. The CDR3 spans 16 residues. As DNA, the CDR3 is TGTGCCACCAGGGATCGGGACTACGGGAACACCGGGGAGCTGTTTTTT. Its translation: CATRDRDYGNTGELFF.